This T cell receptor (beta chain) was identified during a study of cytomegalovirus exposure and HLA in healthy donors. The CDR3 length is 16 residues. With 5 bases clipped from V and 4 bases from J, the junction kept 10 bases outside the gene matches. Germline loops: CDR1 SGHTA, CDR2 FQGNSA. 13 Jbeta primers and 60 Vbeta primers were used for the PCR. Assay: immunoSEQ multiplex PCR; the TCRdb copy retains only in-frame clones and omits some. The data show approximately 190,000 clones, around 90% seen once. The receptor's source is a boy aged 2 to 10 in good health and CMV-seronegative. The V call is TRBV7-2, the J call TRBJ1-2, with TRBD1 identical over 10 bases. Sequences were obtained from PBMCs. CDR3 in amino acids: CASSERRTGGGYGYTF. CDR3 in DNA: TGTGCCAGCAGCGAACGGAGGACAGGGGGAGGCTATGGCTACACCTTC.